What follows describes a single TCR beta chain. The sample belongs to a study of blood T cell repertoires in COVID-19. Overall study: Sites across the United States, Italy and Spain contributed samples from acute and convalescent COVID-19. PBMCs, B-cell-depleted T cells, or T cells provided the cDNA or gDNA that made up the material.

One Seattle source followed patients from active infection through their disease course. Trimming left V 2 bases short and J 4 bases short, with 15 bases between. Germline V gives CDR1 KGHSH, CDR2 LQKENI. This CDR3 spans 16 amino acids. This table comes from immunoSEQ multiplex PCR, and its TCRdb copy is limited to in-frame clones, with some not included. Among 200,000 to 250,000 clones listed, 83% were seen once. The rearrangement uses TRBV18 and TRBJ1-3; D is unclear. The sequence came from a young woman with COVID-19, enrolled during active disease. Sequencing was carried out using peripheral blood. The CDR3 DNA follows: TGTGCCAGCTCACCAGCGGGGTTCACATCCGGAAACACCATATATTTT. Translated: CASSPAGFTSGNTIYF. The full variable domain, rest sourced from reference TRBV18 and TRBJ1-3, is NAGVMQNPRHLVRRRGQEARLRCSPMKGHSHVYWYRQLPEEGLKFMVYLQKENIIDESGMPKERFSAEFPKEGPSILRIQQVVRGDSAAYFCASSPAGFTSGNTIYFGEGSWLTVV.